This T cell receptor beta chain was recovered during a study of blood T cells in healthy people across ages. The second PCR ran roughly 7 to 12 cycles with a sample-barcoded 5' primer and J-beta primers. TCRdb ran MiXCR on the 5' RACE reads and lists one entry per CDR3 protein. The profile shows some 1,500,000 distinct CDR3 sequences, roughly 43% of them singletons. The TCR was taken from a woman between 18 and 29 years old in good health. Sequencing was carried out using blood.

Written as DNA, the CDR3 is TGCGCCAGCAGCCCCGCAGGGCAAGATACGCAGTATTTT. Translation: CASSPAGQDTQYF. The chain recombines TRBV4-3 with TRBJ2-3, with D perhaps matching TRBD1 (5 bases). The V end lost 4 bases, the J end lost 5 bases, and 10 bases lay between the germline ends. Germline values: CDR1 LGHNA, CDR2 YSLEER. The CDR3 extends over 13 amino acids.